The TCR beta chain under discussion was sequenced for a study of shared clonotypes between healthy human individuals. Study-level information: Donor composition was a couple of women and three men, aged 18 to 49.

V was clipped by 7 bases and J by 4 bases, with 17 bases between them. Germline loops: CDR1 GTSNPN, CDR2 SVGIG (reference sequence). The length of the CDR3 is 14 residues. The unsorted PBMC sample used ten immunoSEQ deep assay plates. Repertoires were generated with immunoSEQ multiplex PCR, while TCRdb's copy carries only in-frame clones and drops some. Among 490,000 or so clones listed, around 80% were seen once. Sample: PBMCs. The receptor comes from a woman aged 40-49 years in good health. Some clones in this sample may be carry-over from other donors' samples. V is TRBV30 and J is TRBJ2-1; D unclear. The CDR3 loop is CAYLRQDQYNEQFF. The CDR3 bases are TGTGCCTACCTGCGGCAGGACCAATACAATGAGCAGTTCTTC.